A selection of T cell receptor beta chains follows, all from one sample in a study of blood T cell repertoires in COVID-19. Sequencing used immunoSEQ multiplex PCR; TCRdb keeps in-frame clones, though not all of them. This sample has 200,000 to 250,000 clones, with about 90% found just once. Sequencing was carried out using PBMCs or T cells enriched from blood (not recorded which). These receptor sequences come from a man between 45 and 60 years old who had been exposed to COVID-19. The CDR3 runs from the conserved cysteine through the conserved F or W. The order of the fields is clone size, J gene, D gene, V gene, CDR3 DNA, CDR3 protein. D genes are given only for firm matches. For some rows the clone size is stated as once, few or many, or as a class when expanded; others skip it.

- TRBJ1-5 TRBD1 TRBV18 TGTGCCAGCTCACTACAGGGGAGGCATCAGCCCCAGCATTTT CASSLQGRHQPQHF
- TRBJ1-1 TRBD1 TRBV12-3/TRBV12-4 TGTGCCAGCAGTTTGCGACAGGGGACTGAAGCTTTCTTT CASSLRQGTEAFF
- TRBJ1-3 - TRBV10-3 TGTGCCATACGGACAGTCGGAAACACCATATATTTT CAIRTVGNTIYF
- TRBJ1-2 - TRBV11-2 TGTGCCAGCAGCTTTCAGGCTTATGGCTACACCTTC CASSFQAYGYTF
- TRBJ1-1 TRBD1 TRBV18 TGTGCCACCCAGGGACAGGCTAACACTGAAGCTTTCTTT CATQGQANTEAFF
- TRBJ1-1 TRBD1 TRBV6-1 TGTGCCAGCAGTGAAATGCGCCCGGACAGGGAGAGAGGTCTGAACACTGAAGCTTTCTTT CASSEMRPDRERGLNTEAFF
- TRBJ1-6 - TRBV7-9 TGTGCCAGCAGCTTTCGCCCGGATTCACCCCTCCACTTT CASSFRPDSPLHF
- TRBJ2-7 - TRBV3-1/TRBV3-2 TGTGCCAGCAGCCAAGGTCAGGGGCAGGGGAATTACGAGCAGTACTTC CASSQGQGQGNYEQYF
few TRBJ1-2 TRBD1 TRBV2 TGTGCCAGCAGCTCTCTCCGGGACAGGGCAGGCGGCTACACCTTC CASSSLRDRAGGYTF
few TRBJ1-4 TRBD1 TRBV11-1 TGTGCCAGCAGCATGACAGGGGGAGAGAAAAAACTGTTTTTT CASSMTGGEKKLFF
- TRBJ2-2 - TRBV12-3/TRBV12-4 TGTGCCAGCAGCAGGACATCGGGGGAGCTGTTTTTT CASSRTSGELFF
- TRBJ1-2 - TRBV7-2 TGTGCCAGCAGCGGACAGAACTTAGTCTATGGCTACACCTTC CASSGQNLVYGYTF
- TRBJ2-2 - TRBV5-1 TGCGCCAGCGGCGGGGACAGCTTTACCGGGGAGCTGTTTTTT CASGGDSFTGELFF
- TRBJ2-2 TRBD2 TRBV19 TGTGCCAGTGGGGGACTAGCGGGGGCTGACGGGGAGCTGTTTTTT CASGGLAGADGELFF
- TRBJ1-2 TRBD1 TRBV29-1 TGCAGCGTTGAAGCGCGGGACAGGCGATTCTATGGCTACACCTTC CSVEARDRRFYGYTF
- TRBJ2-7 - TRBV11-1 TGTGCCAGCAGCAGTACTAGAAAGTCTTACGAGCAGTACTTC CASSSTRKSYEQYF